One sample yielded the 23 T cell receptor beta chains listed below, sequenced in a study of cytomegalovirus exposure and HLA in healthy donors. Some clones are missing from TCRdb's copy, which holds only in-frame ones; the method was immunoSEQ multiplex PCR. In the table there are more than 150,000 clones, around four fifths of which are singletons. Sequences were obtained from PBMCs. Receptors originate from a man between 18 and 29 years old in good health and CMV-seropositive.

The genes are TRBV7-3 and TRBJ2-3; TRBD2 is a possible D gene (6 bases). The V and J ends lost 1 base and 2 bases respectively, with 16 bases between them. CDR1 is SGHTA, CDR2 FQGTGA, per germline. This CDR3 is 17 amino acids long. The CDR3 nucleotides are TGTGCCAGCAGCTTAAGGGGCCCGGGAGTCTCCACAGATACGCAGTATTTT. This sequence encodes CASSLRGPGVSTDTQYF.

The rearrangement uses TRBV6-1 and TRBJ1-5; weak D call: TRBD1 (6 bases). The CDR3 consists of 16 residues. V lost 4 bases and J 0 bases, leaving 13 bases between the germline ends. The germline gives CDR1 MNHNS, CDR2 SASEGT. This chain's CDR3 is CASSAKGGVSNQPQHF. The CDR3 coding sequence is TGTGCCAGCAGTGCCAAAGGGGGGGTTAGCAATCAGCCCCAGCATTTT.

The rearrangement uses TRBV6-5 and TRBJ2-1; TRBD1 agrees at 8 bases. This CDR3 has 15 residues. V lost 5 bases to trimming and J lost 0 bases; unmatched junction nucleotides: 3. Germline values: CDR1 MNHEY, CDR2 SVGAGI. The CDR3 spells CASSPTGGSYNEQFF. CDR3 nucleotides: TGTGCCAGCAGTCCTACAGGGGGCTCCTACAATGAGCAGTTCTTC.

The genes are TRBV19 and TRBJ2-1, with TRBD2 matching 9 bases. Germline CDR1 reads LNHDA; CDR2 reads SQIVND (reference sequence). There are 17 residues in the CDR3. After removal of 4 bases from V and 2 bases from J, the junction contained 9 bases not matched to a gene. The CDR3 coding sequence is TGTGCCAGTAGTAACCCTGGGCGGGAGGGCCCCTACAATGAGCAGTTCTTC. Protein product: CASSNPGREGPYNEQFF.

CDR3 in DNA: TGTGCCAGCAGGCCAGCGGGGCAGGTCTACAATGAGCAGTTCTTC. Its protein is CASRPAGQVYNEQFF. The chain recombines TRBV7-2 with TRBJ2-1; 7 bases align to TRBD2. CDR1 is SGHTA, CDR2 FQGNSA, per germline. This CDR3 has 15 residues. Losses at the gene ends were 6 bases for V and 3 bases for J; bases not matched to a gene: 8. Full variable domain (outside the CDR3, taken from reference TRBV7-2 and TRBJ2-1): GAGVSQSPSNKVTEKGKDVELRCDPISGHTALYWYRQSLGQGLEFLIYFQGNSAPDKSGLPSDRFSAERTGGSVSTLTIQRTQQEDSAVYLCASRPAGQVYNEQFFGPGTRLTVL.

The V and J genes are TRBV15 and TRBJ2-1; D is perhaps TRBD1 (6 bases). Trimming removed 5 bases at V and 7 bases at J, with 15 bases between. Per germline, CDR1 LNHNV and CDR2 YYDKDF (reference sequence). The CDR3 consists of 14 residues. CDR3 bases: TGTGCCACCAGCTCCCAATGGACAGAGAATGAGCAGTTCTTC. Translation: CATSSQWTENEQFF.

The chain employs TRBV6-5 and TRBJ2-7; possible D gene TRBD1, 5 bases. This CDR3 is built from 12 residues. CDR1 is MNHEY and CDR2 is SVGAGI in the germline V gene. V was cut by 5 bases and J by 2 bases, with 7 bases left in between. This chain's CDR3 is CASSDSPYEQYF. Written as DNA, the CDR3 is TGTGCCAGCAGTGACAGTCCCTACGAGCAGTACTTC.

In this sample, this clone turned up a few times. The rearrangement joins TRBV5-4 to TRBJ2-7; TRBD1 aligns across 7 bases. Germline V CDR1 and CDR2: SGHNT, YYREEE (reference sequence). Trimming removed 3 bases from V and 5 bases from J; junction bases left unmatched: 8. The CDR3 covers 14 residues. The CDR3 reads CASSSIEQGNEQYF. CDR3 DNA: TGTGCCAGCAGCTCCATAGAACAGGGGAACGAGCAGTACTTC.

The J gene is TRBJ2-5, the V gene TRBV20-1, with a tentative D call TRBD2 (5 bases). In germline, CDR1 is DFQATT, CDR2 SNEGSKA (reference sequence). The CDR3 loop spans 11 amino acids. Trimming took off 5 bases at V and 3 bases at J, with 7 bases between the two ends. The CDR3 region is CSAFGEETQYF. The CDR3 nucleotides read TGCAGTGCTTTCGGGGAAGAGACCCAGTACTTC.

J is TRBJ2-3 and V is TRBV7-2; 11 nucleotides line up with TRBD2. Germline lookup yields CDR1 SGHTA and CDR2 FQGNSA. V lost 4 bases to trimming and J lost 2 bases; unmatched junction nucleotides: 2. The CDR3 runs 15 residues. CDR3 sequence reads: CASSSSGRHTDTQYF. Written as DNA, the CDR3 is TGTGCCAGCAGCTCTAGCGGGAGGCACACAGATACGCAGTATTTT.

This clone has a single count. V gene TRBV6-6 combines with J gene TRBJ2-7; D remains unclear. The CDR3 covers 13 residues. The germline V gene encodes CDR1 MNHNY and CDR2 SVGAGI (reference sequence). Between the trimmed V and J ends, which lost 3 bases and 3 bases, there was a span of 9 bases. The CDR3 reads CASSYGQIYEQYF. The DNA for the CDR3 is TGTGCCAGCAGTTATGGGCAGATCTACGAGCAGTACTTC.

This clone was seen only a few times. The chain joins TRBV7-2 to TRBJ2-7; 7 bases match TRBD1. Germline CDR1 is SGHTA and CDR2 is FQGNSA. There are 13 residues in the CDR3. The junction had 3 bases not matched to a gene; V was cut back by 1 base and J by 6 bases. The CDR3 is CASSLDRGREQYF. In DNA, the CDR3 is TGTGCCAGCAGCTTAGACAGGGGACGCGAGCAGTACTTC.

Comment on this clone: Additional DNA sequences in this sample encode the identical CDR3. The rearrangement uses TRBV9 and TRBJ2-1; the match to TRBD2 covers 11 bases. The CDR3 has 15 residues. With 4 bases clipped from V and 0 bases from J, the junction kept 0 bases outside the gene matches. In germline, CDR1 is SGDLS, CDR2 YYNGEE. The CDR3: CASSTSGSSYNEQFF. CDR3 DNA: TGTGCCAGCAGCACTAGCGGGAGCTCCTACAATGAGCAGTTCTTC.

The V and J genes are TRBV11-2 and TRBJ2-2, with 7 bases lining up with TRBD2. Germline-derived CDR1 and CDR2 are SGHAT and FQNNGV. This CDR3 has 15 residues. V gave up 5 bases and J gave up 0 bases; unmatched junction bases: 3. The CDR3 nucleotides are TGTGCCAGCAGCCGGAGCGGGACGAACACCGGGGAGCTGTTTTTT. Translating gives CASSRSGTNTGELFF.

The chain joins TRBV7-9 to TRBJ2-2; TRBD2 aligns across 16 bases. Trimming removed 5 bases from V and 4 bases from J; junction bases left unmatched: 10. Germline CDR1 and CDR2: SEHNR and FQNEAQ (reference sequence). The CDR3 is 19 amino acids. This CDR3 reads CASSRGTSGRGASTGELFF. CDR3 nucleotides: TGTGCCAGCAGCCGGGGGACTAGCGGGAGGGGGGCGTCCACCGGGGAGCTGTTTTTT.

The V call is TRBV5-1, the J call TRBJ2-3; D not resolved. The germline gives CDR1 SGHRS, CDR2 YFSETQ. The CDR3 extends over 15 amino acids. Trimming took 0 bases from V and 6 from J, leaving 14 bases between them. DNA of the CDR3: TGCGCCAGCAGCTTGGAGGCTCCCCGAGGCGATACGCAGTATTTT. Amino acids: CASSLEAPRGDTQYF.

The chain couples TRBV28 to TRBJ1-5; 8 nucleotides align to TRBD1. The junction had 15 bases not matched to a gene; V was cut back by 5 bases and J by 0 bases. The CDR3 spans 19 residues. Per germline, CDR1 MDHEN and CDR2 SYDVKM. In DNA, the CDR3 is TGTGCCAGCAGTCTATTGGGGACAGGAGATGATTATAGCAATCAGCCCCAGCATTTT. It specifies CASSLLGTGDDYSNQPQHF.

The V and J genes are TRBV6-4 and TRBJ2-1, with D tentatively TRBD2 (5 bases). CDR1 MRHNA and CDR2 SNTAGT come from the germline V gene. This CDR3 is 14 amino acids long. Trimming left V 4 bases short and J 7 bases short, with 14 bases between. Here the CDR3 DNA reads TGTGCCAGCAGTGCCGATGACCCGGGGAATGAGCAGTTCTTC. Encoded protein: CASSADDPGNEQFF.

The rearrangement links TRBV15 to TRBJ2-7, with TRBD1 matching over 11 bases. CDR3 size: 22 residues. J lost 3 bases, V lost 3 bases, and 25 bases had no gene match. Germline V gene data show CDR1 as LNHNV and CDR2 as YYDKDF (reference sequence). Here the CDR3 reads CATSSRSARVDRGRISVYEQYF. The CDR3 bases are TGTGCCACCAGCAGTCGATCAGCAAGGGTGGACAGGGGGCGCATTTCCGTCTACGAGCAGTACTTC.

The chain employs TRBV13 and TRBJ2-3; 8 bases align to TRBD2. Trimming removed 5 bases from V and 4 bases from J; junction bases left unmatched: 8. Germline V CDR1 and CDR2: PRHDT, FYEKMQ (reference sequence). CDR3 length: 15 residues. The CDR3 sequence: CASSPVAGLSDTQYF. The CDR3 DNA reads TGTGCCAGCAGCCCAGTAGCGGGACTTTCAGATACGCAGTATTTT.

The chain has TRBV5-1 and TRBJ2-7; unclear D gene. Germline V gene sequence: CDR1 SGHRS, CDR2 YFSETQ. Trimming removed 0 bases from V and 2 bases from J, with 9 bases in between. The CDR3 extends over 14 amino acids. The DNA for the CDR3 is TGCGCCAGCAGCTTGGATACAGCTGCCTACGAGCAGTACTTC. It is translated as CASSLDTAAYEQYF.

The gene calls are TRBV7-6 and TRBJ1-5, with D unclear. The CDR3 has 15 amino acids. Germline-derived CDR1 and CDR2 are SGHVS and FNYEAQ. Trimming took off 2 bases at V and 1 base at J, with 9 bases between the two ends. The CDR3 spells CASSLNVGSNQPQHF. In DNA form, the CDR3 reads TGTGCCAGCAGCTTAAATGTGGGCAGCAATCAGCCCCAGCATTTT.

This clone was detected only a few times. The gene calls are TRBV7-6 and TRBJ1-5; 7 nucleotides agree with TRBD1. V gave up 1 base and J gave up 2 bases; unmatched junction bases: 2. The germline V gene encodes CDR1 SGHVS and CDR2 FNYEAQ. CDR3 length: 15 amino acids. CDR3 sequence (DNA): TGTGCCAGCAGCTTAGGGACAGGAGGCAATCAGCCCCAGCATTTT. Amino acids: CASSLGTGGNQPQHF.